Included here is one TCR beta chain sequence, with context. Its target is unknown. The CDR3 carries no conserved terminal phenylalanine or tryptophan, so it likely arises from a read error. Time point here: persistent/refractory GD, antithyroid drugs over 5 years with positive TRAb. Isolated PBMC RNA provided the starting material for the TCR library. Nine milliliters of peripheral blood went into EDTA tubes. Assembly of TCR beta libraries relied on iRepertoire HTBI primers together with Arm-PCR of CDR3 regions. TCRdb analysed the multiplex PCR reads with MiXCR anew, one entry per CDR3 protein. The sample shows 300,000 to 500,000 distinct CDR3 sequences, less than 25% of them seen only once. This specimen belongs to a study of regulatory T cells in long-lasting Graves disease. Study details: The study counted Graves' disease as persistent given over 5 years of antithyroid drugs and positive TSH receptor antibodies. Study-level findings and limits: Favored usage of TRBV28, TRBJ1-2 and TRBJ2-5 was recorded in persistent disease. Persistent patients had more shared public clonotypes (2,741) than new patients (about 870).

The CDR3 contains 14 residues. Trimming left V 6 bases short and J 5 bases short, with 16 bases between. This chain uses TRBV12-3 or TRBV12-4 with TRBJ1-1; the D gene is possibly TRBD1 (5 bases). The sequence derives from a female donor with Graves disease. Material: peripheral blood mononuclear cells (PBMCs), obtained when the disease was refractory, from a patient treated with antithyroid drugs. The CDR3 protein is CASSSISGGTEAFL. The CDR3 DNA reads TGTGCCAGCAGCTCAATTTCTGGGGGGACTGAAGCTTTCCTT.